This T cell receptor beta chain was sequenced during a study of blood T cell repertoires in COVID-19. The wider study: The cDNA or gDNA used as material had been derived from T cells, B-cell-depleted T cells, or PBMCs.

Original analysis: From reference gene primer amplification, estimates of nucleated cell counts were derived. This table comes from immunoSEQ multiplex PCR, and its TCRdb copy is limited to in-frame clones, with some not included. The V and J calls and clone size were taken over from that table, and D and trimming were inferred from the DNA. The profile shows roughly 140,000 clones, 65% to 90% of them singletons. The source of this sequence is a man aged 65 to 79 with acute or convalescent COVID-19. Sequencing was done on a sample of peripheral blood.

Written as DNA, the CDR3 is TGCGCCAGCAGCTTGGTCCAGGGATTTCATGGCTACACCTTC. Its translation is CASSLVQGFHGYTF. The V gene is TRBV5-1, the J gene TRBJ1-2, with D possibly being TRBD1 (5 bases). The CDR3 runs 14 residues. Germline V gives CDR1 SGHRS, CDR2 YFSETQ. V lost 0 bases to trimming and J lost 6 bases, with 12 bases between them.